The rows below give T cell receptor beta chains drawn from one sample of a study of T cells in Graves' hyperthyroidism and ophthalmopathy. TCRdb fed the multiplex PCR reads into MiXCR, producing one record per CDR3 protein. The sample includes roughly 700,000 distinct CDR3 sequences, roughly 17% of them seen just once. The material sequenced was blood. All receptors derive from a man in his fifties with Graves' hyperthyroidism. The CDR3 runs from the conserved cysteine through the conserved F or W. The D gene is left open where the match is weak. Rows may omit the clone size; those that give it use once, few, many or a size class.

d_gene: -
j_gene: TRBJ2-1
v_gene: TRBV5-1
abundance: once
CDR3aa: CASRVGGGAYNEQFF
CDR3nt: TGCGCCAGCAGAGTCGGGGGAGGAGCCTACAATGAGCAGTTCTTC

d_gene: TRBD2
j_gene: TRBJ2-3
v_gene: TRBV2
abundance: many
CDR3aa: CASSDVGSGVADTQYF
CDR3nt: TGTGCCAGCAGTGATGTAGGAAGCGGGGTGGCAGATACGCAGTATTTT

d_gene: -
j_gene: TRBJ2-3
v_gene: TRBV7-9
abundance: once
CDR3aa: CASTISRAINTDTQYF
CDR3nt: TGTGCCAGCACTATAAGCAGGGCAATCAACACAGATACGCAGTATTTT

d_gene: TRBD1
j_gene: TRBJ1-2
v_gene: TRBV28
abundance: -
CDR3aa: CASSYNPGTGYGYTF
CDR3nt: TGTGCCAGCAGTTACAATCCCGGGACAGGTTATGGCTACACCTTC

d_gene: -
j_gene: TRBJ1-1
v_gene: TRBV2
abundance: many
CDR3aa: CASSEASPVYTEAFF
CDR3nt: TGTGCCAGCAGTGAAGCCTCTCCAGTTTACACTGAAGCTTTCTTT

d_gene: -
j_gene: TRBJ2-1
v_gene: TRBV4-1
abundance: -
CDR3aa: CASSQVWRSDEQFF
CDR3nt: TGCGCCAGCAGCCAAGTTTGGCGTAGCGATGAGCAGTTCTTC

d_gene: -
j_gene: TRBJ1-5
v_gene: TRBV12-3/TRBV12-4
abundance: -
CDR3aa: CASGRGTPFKRNQPQHF
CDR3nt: TGTGCCAGCGGCCGCGGGACTCCATTTAAGCGCAATCAGCCCCAGCATTTT

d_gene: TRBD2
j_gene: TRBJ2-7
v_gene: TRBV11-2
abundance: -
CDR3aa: CASSLGPRTSGSLDEQYF
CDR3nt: TGTGCCAGCAGCTTAGGTCCCCGGACTAGCGGGAGTCTCGACGAGCAGTACTTC

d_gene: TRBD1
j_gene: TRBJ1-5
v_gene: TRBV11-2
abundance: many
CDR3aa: CASSFGTGINQPQHF
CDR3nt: TGTGCCAGCAGCTTTGGGACAGGGATTAATCAGCCCCAGCATTTT

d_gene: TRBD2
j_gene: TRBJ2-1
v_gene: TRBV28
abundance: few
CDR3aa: CASLSLAEDLNEQFF
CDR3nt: TGTGCCAGCCTGTCACTAGCGGAAGATCTCAATGAGCAGTTCTTC

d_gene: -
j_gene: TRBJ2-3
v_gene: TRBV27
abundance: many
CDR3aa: CASSFRNGVTDTQYF
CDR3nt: TGTGCCAGCAGTTTCCGCAATGGGGTCACAGATACGCAGTATTTT

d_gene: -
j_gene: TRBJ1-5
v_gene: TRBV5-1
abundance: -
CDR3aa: CASSLVPGPEQPQHF
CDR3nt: TGCGCCAGCAGTCTCGTCCCGGGGCCGGAACAGCCCCAGCATTTT

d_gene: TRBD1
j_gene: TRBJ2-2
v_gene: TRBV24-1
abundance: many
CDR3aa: CATSVTGTGGFGELFF
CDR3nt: TGTGCCACCAGTGTTACCGGGACAGGGGGCTTCGGGGAGCTGTTTTTT

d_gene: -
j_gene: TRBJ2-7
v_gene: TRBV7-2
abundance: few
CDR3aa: CASSHTFSYEQYF
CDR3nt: TGTGCCAGCAGCCACACCTTCTCCTACGAGCAGTACTTC

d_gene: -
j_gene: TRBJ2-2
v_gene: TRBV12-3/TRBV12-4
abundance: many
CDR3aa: CASSSRVNTGELFF
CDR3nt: TGTGCCAGCAGTTCTCGGGTGAACACCGGGGAGCTGTTTTTT

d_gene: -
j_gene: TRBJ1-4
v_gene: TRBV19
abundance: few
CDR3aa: CASRSRGGNEKLFF
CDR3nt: TGTGCCAGCCGATCCCGGGGAGGTAATGAAAAACTGTTTTTT

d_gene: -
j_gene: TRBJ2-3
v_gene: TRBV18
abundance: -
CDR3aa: CASSPPGGFRTDTQYF
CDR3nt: TGTGCCAGCTCACCACCCGGAGGATTCCGCACAGATACGCAGTATTTT

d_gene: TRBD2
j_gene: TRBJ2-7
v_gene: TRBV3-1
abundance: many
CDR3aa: CASSPGLAKSYEQYF
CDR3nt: TGTGCCAGCAGCCCGGGACTAGCGAAATCCTACGAGCAGTACTTC

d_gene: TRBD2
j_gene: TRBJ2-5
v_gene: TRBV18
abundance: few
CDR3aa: CASSLQGLAAQETQYF
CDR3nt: TGTGCCAGCTCACTCCAGGGACTAGCGGCACAAGAGACCCAGTACTTC

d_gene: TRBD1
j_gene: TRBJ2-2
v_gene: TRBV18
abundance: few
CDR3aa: CASSPAGTGNTGELFF
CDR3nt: TGTGCCAGCTCACCGGCGGGGACAGGAAACACCGGGGAGCTGTTTTTT

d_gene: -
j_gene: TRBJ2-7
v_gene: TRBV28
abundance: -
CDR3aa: CASSAYPVTYEQYF
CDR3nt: TGTGCCAGCAGTGCCTACCCCGTGACCTACGAGCAGTACTTC

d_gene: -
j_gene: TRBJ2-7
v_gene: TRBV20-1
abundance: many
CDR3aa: CSADPAGAPYEQYF
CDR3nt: TGCAGTGCTGACCCAGCAGGGGCCCCCTACGAGCAGTACTTC

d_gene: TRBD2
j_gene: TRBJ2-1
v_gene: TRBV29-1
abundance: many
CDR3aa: CSVQRDHSYNEQFF
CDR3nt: TGCAGCGTGCAGCGGGACCACTCCTACAATGAGCAGTTCTTC

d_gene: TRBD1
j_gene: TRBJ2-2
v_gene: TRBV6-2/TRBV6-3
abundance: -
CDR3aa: CASSKDRGRRTGELFF
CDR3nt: TGTGCCAGCAGCAAGGACAGGGGGCGTCGGACCGGGGAGCTGTTTTTT

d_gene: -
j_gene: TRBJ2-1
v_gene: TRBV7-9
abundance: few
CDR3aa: CAVVWSEQFF
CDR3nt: TGTGCCGTCGTGTGGAGTGAGCAGTTCTTC

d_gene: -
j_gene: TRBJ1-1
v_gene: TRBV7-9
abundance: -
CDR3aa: CASSVGVHPTEAFF
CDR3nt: TGTGCCAGCAGCGTAGGGGTTCACCCCACTGAAGCTTTCTTT

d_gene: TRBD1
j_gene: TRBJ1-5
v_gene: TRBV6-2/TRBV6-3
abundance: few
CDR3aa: CASRPRGGQGGNQPQHF
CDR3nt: TGTGCCAGCAGACCGAGAGGGGGACAGGGAGGCAATCAGCCCCAGCATTTT

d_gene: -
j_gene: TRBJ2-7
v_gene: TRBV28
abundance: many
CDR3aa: CASGQPYPYEQYF
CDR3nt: TGTGCCAGCGGACAGCCCTATCCCTACGAGCAGTACTTC

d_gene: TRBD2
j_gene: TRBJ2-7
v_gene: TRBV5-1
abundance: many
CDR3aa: CASSLDGRASEQYF
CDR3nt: TGCGCCAGCAGCTTGGACGGGAGGGCCAGCGAGCAGTACTTC

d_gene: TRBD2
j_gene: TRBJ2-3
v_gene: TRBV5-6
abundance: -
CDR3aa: CASSFTSGSFGTDTQYF
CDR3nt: TGTGCCAGCAGCTTTACTAGCGGGAGTTTCGGCACAGATACGCAGTATTTT

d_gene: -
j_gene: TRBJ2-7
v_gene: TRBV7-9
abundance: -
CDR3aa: CASSSGRAAEQYF
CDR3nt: TGTGCCAGCAGCTCCGGTCGGGCGGCCGAGCAGTACTTC

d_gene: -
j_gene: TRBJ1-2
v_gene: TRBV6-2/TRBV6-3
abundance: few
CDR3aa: CASTRSGSGYTF
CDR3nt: TGTGCCAGCACCCGGTCGGGGAGTGGCTACACCTTC

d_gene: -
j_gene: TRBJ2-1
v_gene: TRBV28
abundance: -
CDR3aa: CASGGTQQFF
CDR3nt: TGTGCCAGTGGGGGGACTCAGCAGTTCTTC

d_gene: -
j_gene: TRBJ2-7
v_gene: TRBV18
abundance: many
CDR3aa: CASSHLGGRDYEQYF
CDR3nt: TGTGCCAGCTCACACCTCGGGGGGCGAGACTACGAGCAGTACTTC

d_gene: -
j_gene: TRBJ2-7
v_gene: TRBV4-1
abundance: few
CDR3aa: CASSQLFAETPYEQYF
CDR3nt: TGCGCCAGCAGCCAACTCTTCGCGGAAACTCCCTACGAGCAGTACTTC

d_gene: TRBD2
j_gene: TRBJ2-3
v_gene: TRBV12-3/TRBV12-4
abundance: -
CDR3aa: CASSLSSGSADTQYF
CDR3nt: TGTGCCAGCAGTTTGAGTAGCGGGAGTGCAGATACGCAGTATTTT

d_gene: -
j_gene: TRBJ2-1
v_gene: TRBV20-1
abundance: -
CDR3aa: CSAEGSRVWFF
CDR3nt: TGCAGTGCTGAGGGCAGTAGAGTGTGGTTCTTC

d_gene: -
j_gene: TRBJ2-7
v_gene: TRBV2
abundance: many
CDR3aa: CAGQTGPSVDEQYF
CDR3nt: TGTGCCGGACAGACAGGCCCTAGCGTCGACGAGCAGTACTTC

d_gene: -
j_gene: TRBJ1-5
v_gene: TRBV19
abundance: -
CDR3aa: CASSKNRVFQPQHF
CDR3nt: TGTGCCAGTAGTAAAAACAGGGTTTTTCAGCCCCAGCATTTT

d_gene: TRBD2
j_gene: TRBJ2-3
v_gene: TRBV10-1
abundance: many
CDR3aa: CASRAGGSGDTQYF
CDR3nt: TGCGCCAGCAGGGCGGGAGGGTCCGGAGATACGCAGTATTTT